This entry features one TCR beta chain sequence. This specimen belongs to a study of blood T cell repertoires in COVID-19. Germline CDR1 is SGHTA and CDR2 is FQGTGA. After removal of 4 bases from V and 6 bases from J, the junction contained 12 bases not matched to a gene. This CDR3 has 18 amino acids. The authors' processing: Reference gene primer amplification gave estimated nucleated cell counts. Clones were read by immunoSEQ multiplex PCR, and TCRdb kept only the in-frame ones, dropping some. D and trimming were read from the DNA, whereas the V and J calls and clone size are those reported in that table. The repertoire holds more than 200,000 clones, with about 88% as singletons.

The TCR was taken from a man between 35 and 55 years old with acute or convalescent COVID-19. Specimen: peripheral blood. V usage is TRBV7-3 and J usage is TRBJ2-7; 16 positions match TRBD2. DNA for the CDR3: TGTGCCAGCAGCTCGCAACCGGGACTAGCGGGAGGGCCTGGCGAGCAGTACTTC. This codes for CASSSQPGLAGGPGEQYF.